What follows is one T cell receptor beta chain and its context. Stated time point: blood 2 weeks post-SBRT. The treatment denotes: 15 Gy SBRT to primary tumor, nephrectomy 4 weeks later. TCRdb's copy holds only in-frame clones and misses some; the assay was immunoSEQ multiplex PCR. Here the sample spans 150,000 or so clones, approximately 90% being singletons. This entry belongs to a study of radiation and T cells in renal cell carcinoma. This CDR3 is 13 amino acids long. V was pared by 7 bases and J by 2 bases, with 15 bases between. Germline V gives CDR1 SQVTM, CDR2 ANQGSEA. The specimen comprised blood, sampled from a patient whose treatment included radiotherapy and nephrectomy. The chain couples TRBV29-1 to TRBJ2-7; D gene unclear. This sequence was found in a woman in her forties or fifties with renal cell carcinoma. The CDR3 reads CSAQAQSAYEQYF. In nucleotides, the CDR3 is TGCAGCGCCCAGGCACAGTCAGCCTACGAGCAGTACTTC.